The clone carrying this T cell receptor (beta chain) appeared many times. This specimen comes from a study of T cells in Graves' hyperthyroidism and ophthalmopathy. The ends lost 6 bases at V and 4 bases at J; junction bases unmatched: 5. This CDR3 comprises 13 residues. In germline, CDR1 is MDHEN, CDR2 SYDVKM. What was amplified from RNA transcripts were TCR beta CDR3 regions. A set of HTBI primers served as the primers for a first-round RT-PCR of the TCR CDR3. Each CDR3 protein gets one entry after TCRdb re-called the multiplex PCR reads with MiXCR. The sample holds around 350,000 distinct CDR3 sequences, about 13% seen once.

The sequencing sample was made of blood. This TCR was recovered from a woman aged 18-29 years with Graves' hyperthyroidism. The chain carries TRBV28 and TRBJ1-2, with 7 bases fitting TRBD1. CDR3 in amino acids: CASRSTGVYGYTF. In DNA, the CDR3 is TGTGCCAGCAGGAGCACAGGGGTCTATGGCTACACCTTC.